This T cell receptor (beta chain) was documented in a study of T cells in Graves' hyperthyroidism and ophthalmopathy. Study conclusions and caveats: Ophthalmopathy onset followed model prediction by a median about seven months. Ophthalmopathy was distinguished from stable hyperthyroidism by 13 V-J signatures.

This clonotype has more than one count but fewer than ten. What it recognizes is unknown. The CDR3 is 16 amino acids. The germline V gene has CDR1 MNHNS and CDR2 SASEGT. Unmatched junction bases numbered 14, after V lost 6 bases and J lost 4 bases. Active moderate-to-severe ophthalmopathy, Clinical Activity Score at least 3, NOSPECS at least 4, under 3 months' duration. Amplified TCR beta CDR3 regions came from RNA transcripts. RT-PCR in the first round (using the HTBI primer set) targeted the TCR CDR3. MiXCR was run by TCRdb on the multiplex PCR reads, yielding one entry per CDR3 protein. The sample includes about 380,000 distinct CDR3 sequences, around 18% of them seen just once.

This clonotype originated in a man aged 18 to 30 with Graves' ophthalmopathy. Sample: blood. V gene TRBV6-1 combines with J gene TRBJ1-1; 7 nucleotides match TRBD1. CDR3 bases: TGTGCCAGCAGCTTTACAGGGGAGATGGGAAGCACTGAAGCTTTCTTT. Protein sequence: CASSFTGEMGSTEAFF.